These 15 T cell receptor beta chains came from one sample sequenced in a study of shared clonotypes between healthy human individuals. Data came from immunoSEQ multiplex PCR; TCRdb stores just in-frame clones and leaves some out. The sample holds over 2 million clones, 85% to 95% seen once. The sequenced material came from naive CD4+ T cells sorted from blood. Subset specified: CD45RA+ positively selected. The origin of the receptors is a man aged 18 to 30 in good health.

The chain is built from TRBV30 and TRBJ1-5; D possibly corresponds to TRBD1 (5 bases). Germline CDR1 and CDR2: GTSNPN and SVGIG (reference sequence). The CDR3 is 14 amino acids. V was clipped by 1 base and J by 3 bases, with 10 bases between them. The CDR3 protein is CAWSEQDFNQPQHF. DNA of the CDR3: TGTGCCTGGAGTGAACAGGATTTCAATCAGCCCCAGCATTTT.

The rearrangement uses TRBV28 and TRBJ1-1, with 9 nucleotides matching TRBD1. Germline V gene data show CDR1 as MDHEN and CDR2 as SYDVKM. The V gene end was trimmed by 7 bases and the J gene end by 4 bases; junction bases not matched to a gene: 16. CDR3 length: 17 residues. The CDR3 sequence is CASNLRPPGTGSTEAFF. DNA of the CDR3: TGTGCCAGCAACTTAAGGCCCCCGGGGACAGGGTCCACTGAAGCTTTCTTT.

The rearrangement uses TRBV27 and TRBJ1-2; 7 bases align to TRBD1. The germline V gene encodes CDR1 MNHEY and CDR2 SMNVEV (reference sequence). The trim removed 5 bases at V and 1 base at J, leaving 4 bases unmatched. There are 14 residues in the CDR3. The CDR3, as DNA: TGTGCCAGCAGTCCGACAGGGATTAACTATGGCTACACCTTC. It is translated as CASSPTGINYGYTF.

This clone has just one count. This chain joins TRBV11-2 and TRBJ2-7, with 7 bases lining up with TRBD2. This CDR3 is built from 14 residues. V trimming: 0 bases; J trimming: 6 bases; junction bases outside the gene matches: 5. The V gene's germline CDR1 is SGHAT and CDR2 FQNNGV. The CDR3 here is CASSLDPGGFEQYF. CDR3 DNA: TGTGCCAGCAGCTTAGATCCCGGGGGGTTCGAGCAGTACTTC.

The chain employs TRBV4-1 and TRBJ1-1; D is uncertain. The CDR3 is 15 residues long. The V and J ends lost 4 bases and 0 bases respectively, with 12 bases between them. Looked up from germline, CDR1 is MGHRA and CDR2 is YSYEKL. For the CDR3, the DNA is TGCGCCAGCAGCCGTGAGCAGTTCATGAACACTGAAGCTTTCTTT. Residues: CASSREQFMNTEAFF.

This rearrangement joins TRBV10-3 to TRBJ1-5; 8 nucleotides match TRBD1. The V gene's germline CDR1 is ENHRY and CDR2 SYGVKD. The junction had 6 bases not matched to a gene; V was cut back by 7 bases and J by 1 base. The length of the CDR3 is 15 residues. CDR3 loop: CAIKPGTGSNQPQHF. The CDR3 nucleotides are TGTGCCATCAAGCCAGGGACAGGAAGCAATCAGCCCCAGCATTTT.

The chain combines TRBV30 with TRBJ2-7; 7 positions match TRBD1. The CDR3 extends over 13 amino acids. V shed 0 bases and J 2 bases; nucleotides not matched to a gene: 1. Looked up from germline, CDR1 is GTSNPN and CDR2 is SVGIG (reference sequence). The chain's CDR3 is CAWSVGQAYEQYF. CDR3 in DNA: TGTGCCTGGAGTGTAGGACAGGCCTACGAGCAGTACTTC.

In DNA form, the CDR3 reads TGTGCCTGGGCCGCCGCAAGGAGCAATCAGCCCCAGCATTTT. This sequence encodes CAWAAARSNQPQHF. The chain uses TRBV30 and TRBJ1-5; no definite D call. In germline, CDR1 is GTSNPN, CDR2 SVGIG (reference sequence). The V end was cut by 5 bases, the J end by 1 base, with 12 bases between. The CDR3 consists of 14 residues.

The V gene is TRBV7-6, the J gene TRBJ2-5; D could derive from TRBD1 or TRBD2 (7 bases each). Germline lookup yields CDR1 SGHVS and CDR2 FNYEAQ. Trimming shortened V by 5 bases and J by 5 bases, and 18 bases separated the two germline ends. This CDR3 has 15 residues. Written as DNA, the CDR3 is TGTGCCAGCAGCCTGGGACCCCAGGGGGGGGAGACCCAGTACTTC. This sequence encodes CASSLGPQGGETQYF.

The table lists this clone with a count of one. Other DNA sequences in the sample encode the same CDR3. V and J are TRBV6-5 and TRBJ1-6; D remains ambiguous. The CDR3 covers 15 residues. Germline V gene lookup returns CDR1 MNHEY and CDR2 SVGAGI. Trimming took 4 bases from V and 0 from J, leaving 7 bases between them. Here the CDR3 DNA reads TGTGCCAGCAGTTCGGGGAGCTCCTATAATTCACCCCTCCACTTT. Protein product: CASSSGSSYNSPLHF.

The chain employs TRBV6-1 and TRBJ2-7, with D possibly matching TRBD2 (5 bases). The CDR3 contains 15 residues. The germline V gene has CDR1 MNHNS and CDR2 SASEGT. V was cut by 4 bases and J by 0 bases, with 13 bases left in between. CDR3 sequence: CASSARGLGSYEQYF. The CDR3 DNA follows: TGTGCCAGCAGTGCCCGCGGGCTTGGCTCCTACGAGCAGTACTTC.

The V gene is TRBV7-2, the J gene TRBJ2-7, with TRBD2 matching 7 bases. Trimming took 3 bases from V and 0 from J; bases not matched to a gene: 5. CDR1 SGHTA and CDR2 FQGNSA come from the germline V gene. The CDR3 covers 15 residues. In DNA form, the CDR3 reads TGTGCCAGCAGCTTGGTGAGCGGGAACTCCTACGAGCAGTACTTC. Translation gives CASSLVSGNSYEQYF.

The chain joins TRBV7-2 to TRBJ1-4, with 9 bases matching TRBD1. The CDR3 runs 15 residues. V trimming: 5 bases; J trimming: 12 bases; junction bases outside the gene matches: 13. Germline lookup yields CDR1 SGHTA and CDR2 FQGNSA. CDR3 coding DNA: TGTGCCAGCAGCCCAACCCGGGACAGGGTATCCCAACTGTTTTTT. Encoded protein: CASSPTRDRVSQLFF. Supplemented by reference TRBV7-2 and TRBJ1-4, the full variable domain reads GAGVSQSPSNKVTEKGKDVELRCDPISGHTALYWYRQSLGQGLEFLIYFQGNSAPDKSGLPSDRFSAERTGGSVSTLTIQRTQQEDSAVYLCASSPTRDRVSQLFFGSGTQLSVL.

The J gene is TRBJ2-3, the V gene TRBV7-9; unclear D gene. V lost 4 bases, J lost 0 bases, and 8 bases lay in between. The CDR3 sequence is 14 residues long. Germline V gene data show CDR1 as SEHNR and CDR2 as FQNEAQ (reference sequence). CDR3 region: CASSWYTSTDTQYF. In nucleotides, the CDR3 is TGTGCCAGCAGCTGGTACACTAGCACAGATACGCAGTATTTT. Full variable domain (outside the CDR3, taken from reference TRBV7-9 and TRBJ2-3): DTGVSQNPRHKITKRGQNVTFRCDPISEHNRLYWYRQTLGQGPEFLTYFQNEAQLEKSRLLSDRFSAERPKGSFSTLEIQRTEQGDSAMYLCASSWYTSTDTQYFGPGTRLTVL.

V is TRBV5-4 and J is TRBJ2-5; D could derive from TRBD1 or TRBD2 (5 bases each). Germline CDR1 reads SGHNT; CDR2 reads YYREEE (reference sequence). Trimming took off 0 bases at V and 0 bases at J, with 15 bases between the two ends. The CDR3 length is 17 residues. CDR3 loop: CASSLGSWDVYQETQYF. CDR3 DNA: TGTGCCAGCAGCTTGGGAAGTTGGGACGTGTACCAAGAGACCCAGTACTTC.